These 10 T cell receptor beta chains were all obtained from the same sample, sequenced in a study of CD8 T cells in ankylosing spondylitis. Study-wide results and caveats: Characteristic of ankylosing spondylitis blood, it appeared, was a TCR beta motif comprising about 8 highly homologous variants.

TCRdb ran MiXCR on the 5' RACE reads and lists one entry per CDR3 protein. The table lists hundreds of thousands of distinct CDR3 sequences, about an eighth of them singletons. These TCRs are of unknown antigen specificity. Material: blood, either unsorted or a sorted T cell fraction (not recorded which). These receptors all come from a male donor with ankylosing spondylitis.

The table lists this clonotype with many counts. The chain has TRBV12-3 or TRBV12-4 and TRBJ2-7; 10 bases match TRBD2. The V segment lost 3 bases and the J segment 4 bases; nucleotides outside the gene matches: 6. The CDR3 runs to 15 residues. This CDR3 is CASSFSAGGPYEQYF. CDR3 bases: TGTGCCAGCAGTTTTTCAGCGGGGGGGCCGTACGAGCAGTACTTC.

This chain uses TRBV10-3 with TRBJ1-1; no clear D gene. Germline-derived CDR1 and CDR2 are ENHRY and SYGVKD. CDR3 length: 13 amino acids. The ends were cut back, 2 bases at V and 3 bases at J, with 7 bases in the middle. The CDR3 region is CAISEGSYTEAFF. The CDR3 nucleotides read TGTGCCATCAGTGAGGGGTCCTACACTGAAGCTTTCTTT.

The chain carries TRBV10-3 and TRBJ1-2; no firm D call. Germline V gene sequence: CDR1 ENHRY, CDR2 SYGVKD. The CDR3 totals 13 residues. V was trimmed by 3 bases and J by 4 bases, leaving 9 bases between them. The CDR3, as DNA: TGTGCCATCAGTGAATCGGGGTTCTATGGCTACACCTTC. Its protein product is CAISESGFYGYTF.

This clonotype was seen only a few times. Written as DNA, the CDR3 is TGTGCCAGCACCTCGGACAGTCGAACTGAAGCTTTCTTT. Its translation is CASTSDSRTEAFF. The J gene is TRBJ1-1, the V gene TRBV4-2; possibly TRBD1 for D (6 bases). The V end lost 7 bases, the J end lost 5 bases, and 14 bases lay between the germline ends. The germline V gene has CDR1 LGHNA and CDR2 YNFKEQ. This CDR3 is built from 13 residues.

The rearrangement uses TRBV20-1 and TRBJ2-1; D is uncertain. This CDR3 is 16 amino acids long. The V end was cut by 0 bases, the J end by 0 bases, with 12 bases between. Germline V CDR1 and CDR2: DFQATT, SNEGSKA (reference sequence). CDR3 in DNA: TGCAGTGCTAGAGATGTCGCTCGCAGCTCCTACAATGAGCAGTTCTTC. Residues: CSARDVARSSYNEQFF.

This clonotype was seen more than once but under ten times. This sequence joins TRBV2 and TRBJ2-5; D perhaps matches TRBD2 (6 bases). The CDR3 sequence is 14 residues long. Trimming pared 6 bases from V and 7 bases from J, leaving 18 bases between. Germline-derived CDR1 and CDR2 are SNHLY and FYNNEI. The CDR3 nucleotides are TGTGCCAGCAGCCCCGGGACTTTAAGGGCGACCCAGTACTTC. As protein: CASSPGTLRATQYF.

The chain recombines TRBV5-1 with TRBJ2-7, with a possible D match to TRBD1 (6 bases). V shed 2 bases and J shed 2 bases, with 14 bases lying between them. Germline assignment: CDR1 SGHRS and CDR2 YFSETQ. The CDR3 has 15 residues. CDR3 residues: CASSLTRQVAYEQYF. Here the CDR3 DNA reads TGCGCCAGCAGCTTAACACGACAGGTGGCCTACGAGCAGTACTTC. Looking up the rest from reference TRBV5-1 and TRBJ2-7 gives the full variable domain: KAGVTQTPRYLIKTRGQQVTLSCSPISGHRSVSWYQQTPGQGLQFLFEYFSETQRNKGNFPGRFSGRQFSNSRSEMNVSTLELGDSALYLCASSLTRQVAYEQYFGPGTRLTVT.

This clonotype has a count of ten or more. The CDR3 DNA reads as TGCAGTGCTAGAGAGGGACTAGCGGGGCAAGAGACCCAGTACTTC. Amino acid sequence: CSAREGLAGQETQYF. This chain connects TRBV20-1 to TRBJ2-5; TRBD2 aligns across 13 bases. The CDR3 sequence is 15 residues long. Trimming took 0 bases from V and 2 from J; bases not matched to a gene: 0. From germline, CDR1 is DFQATT and CDR2 SNEGSKA (reference sequence).

This clonotype occurred many times. The chain has TRBV20-1 and TRBJ1-5; D is undetermined. This CDR3 region has 12 residues. Per germline, CDR1 DFQATT and CDR2 SNEGSKA (reference sequence). V lost 3 bases to trimming and J lost 3 bases, with 6 bases between them. CDR3 region: CSARDPNQPQHF. The CDR3 region has the DNA TGCAGTGCTAGGGACCCCAATCAGCCCCAGCATTTT.

This clonotype has only a few counts. CDR3 in DNA: TGTGCCAGCAGCTATAGGACAGGGCAGGATACCGGGGAGCTGTTTTTT. It yields the protein CASSYRTGQDTGELFF. The rearrangement joins TRBV7-2 to TRBJ2-2, with TRBD1 matching over 8 bases. The CDR3 covers 16 residues. The junction had 9 bases not matched to a gene; V was cut back by 4 bases and J by 5 bases. In germline, CDR1 is SGHTA, CDR2 FQGNSA. The full variable domain, with the rest looked up from reference TRBV7-2 and TRBJ2-2, is GAGVSQSPSNKVTEKGKDVELRCDPISGHTALYWYRQSLGQGLEFLIYFQGNSAPDKSGLPSDRFSAERTGGSVSTLTIQRTQQEDSAVYLCASSYRTGQDTGELFFGEGSRLTVL.